The clone carrying this T cell receptor (beta chain) showed up just a few times. V was trimmed by 3 bases and J by 3 bases, leaving 21 bases between them. Germline-derived CDR1 and CDR2 are SGHKS and YYEKEE (reference sequence). The CDR3 extends over 17 amino acids. This specimen comes from a study of blood T cell repertoires in COVID-19. About the study: Collection of acute and convalescent COVID-19 samples took place in the United States, Italy and Spain. T cells, B-cell-depleted T cells, or PBMCs supplied cDNA or gDNA.

In the study's own analysis: For nucleated cells, counts were estimated from reference gene primer amplification. Clones were read by immunoSEQ multiplex PCR, and TCRdb kept only the in-frame ones, dropping some. That table gives V, J and clone size, and the DNA gave D and trimming. The table lists roughly 110,000 clones, around 84% of them singletons, with approximately 13% in the top ten. This clonotype originated in a human donor in a cohort sampled during active COVID-19. Sequenced sample: peripheral blood. The chain carries TRBV5-5 and TRBJ1-2; possible D gene TRBD1, 6 bases. In nucleotides, the CDR3 is TGTGCCAGCAGCTCCACCACCGGGACAATAGGAGACTATGGCTACACCTTC. It codes for CASSSTTGTIGDYGYTF.